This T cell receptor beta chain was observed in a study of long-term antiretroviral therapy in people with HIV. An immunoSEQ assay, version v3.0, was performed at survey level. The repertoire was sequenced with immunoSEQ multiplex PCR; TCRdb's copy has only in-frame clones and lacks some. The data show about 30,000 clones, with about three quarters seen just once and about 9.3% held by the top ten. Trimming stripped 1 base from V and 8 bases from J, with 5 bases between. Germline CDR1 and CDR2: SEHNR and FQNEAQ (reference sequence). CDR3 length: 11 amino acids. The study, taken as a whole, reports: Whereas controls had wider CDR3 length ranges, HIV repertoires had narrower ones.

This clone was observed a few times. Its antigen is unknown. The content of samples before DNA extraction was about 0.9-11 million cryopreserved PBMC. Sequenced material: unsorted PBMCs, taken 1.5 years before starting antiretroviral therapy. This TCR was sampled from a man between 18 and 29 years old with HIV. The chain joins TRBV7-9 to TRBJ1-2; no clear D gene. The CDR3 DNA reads TGTGCCAGCAGCTTAGAGGGAGGCTACACCTTC. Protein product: CASSLEGGYTF.